What follows are 25 T cell receptor beta chains derived from one specimen sequenced in a study of T cells in Graves' hyperthyroidism and ophthalmopathy. RNA transcripts were the template for amplifying TCR beta CDR3 regions. The TCR CDR3 was amplified in a first-round RT-PCR using the HTBI primer set. Each CDR3 protein gets one entry after TCRdb re-called the multiplex PCR reads with MiXCR. Of 450,000 to 600,000 distinct CDR3 sequences in the sample, around 13% are singletons; the top ten hold about 15%. The sample consisted of blood. The receptors shown here come from a woman in her thirties or forties with Graves' hyperthyroidism.

This clonotype has ten or more counts. The chain couples TRBV3-1 to TRBJ1-1, with D hard to call. Germline-derived CDR1 and CDR2 are LGHDT and YNNKEL (reference sequence). V was cut by 0 bases and J by 5 bases, with 7 bases left in between. The CDR3 totals 13 residues. The CDR3 sequence: CASSQDGQTEAFF. CDR3 bases: TGTGCCAGCAGCCAAGATGGCCAGACTGAAGCTTTCTTT.

V usage is TRBV7-2 and J usage is TRBJ2-1; TRBD1 matches at 8 bases. Per the germline V gene, CDR1 is SGHTA and CDR2 is FQGNSA. V shed 5 bases and J 7 bases; nucleotides not matched to a gene: 10. The CDR3 sequence is 15 residues long. In DNA form, the CDR3 reads TGTGCCAGCAGCCCTCCTAGGACAGGGAGGAATGAGCAGTTCTTC. Amino acid sequence: CASSPPRTGRNEQFF.

This clonotype came up many times. This rearrangement joins TRBV3-1 to TRBJ1-1; D uncertain. The CDR3 extends over 14 amino acids. Trimming left V 5 bases short and J 1 base short, with 11 bases between. Per germline, CDR1 LGHDT and CDR2 YNNKEL (reference sequence). CDR3 loop: CASSTKRGNTEAFF. As DNA, the CDR3 is TGTGCCAGCAGCACCAAACGGGGGAACACTGAAGCTTTCTTT. The full variable domain, completed using reference TRBV3-1 and TRBJ1-1, is DTAVSQTPKYLVTQMGNDKSIKCEQNLGHDTMYWYKQDSKKFLKIMFSYNNKELIINETVPNRFSPKSPDKAHLNLHINSLELGDSAVYFCASSTKRGNTEAFFGQGTRLTVV.

The genes are TRBV5-1 and TRBJ1-2; D unresolved. The ends were cut back, 0 bases at V and 0 bases at J, with 9 bases in the middle. The CDR3 runs to 15 residues. Germline lookup yields CDR1 SGHRS and CDR2 YFSETQ. The CDR3 DNA is TGCGCCAGCAGCTTGGTGGCACTAACTAACTATGGCTACACCTTC. Translation gives CASSLVALTNYGYTF. The full variable domain, completed using reference TRBV5-1 and TRBJ1-2, is KAGVTQTPRYLIKTRGQQVTLSCSPISGHRSVSWYQQTPGQGLQFLFEYFSETQRNKGNFPGRFSGRQFSNSRSEMNVSTLELGDSALYLCASSLVALTNYGYTFGSGTRLTVV.

There are many counts of this clonotype. The chain combines TRBV20-1 with TRBJ1-5; D not certain. The CDR3 is 14 amino acids. Germline lookup yields CDR1 DFQATT and CDR2 SNEGSKA (reference sequence). V dropped 2 bases and J dropped 2 bases, with 10 bases sitting between them. The CDR3 DNA reads TGCAGTGCTAGACGTCTCCAGGGCAATCAGCCCCAGCATTTT. It yields the protein CSARRLQGNQPQHF.

This clonotype was recorded a few times. V is TRBV28 and J is TRBJ2-2; D is uncertain. The CDR3 contains 16 residues. Germline CDR1 reads MDHEN; CDR2 reads SYDVKM. Trimming removed 5 bases at V and 0 bases at J, with 13 bases between. CDR3 coding DNA: TGTGCCAGCAGTCGCACGGTGCTAGCGAACACCGGGGAGCTGTTTTTT. Translation: CASSRTVLANTGELFF.

This clonotype was recorded many times. The conserved closing phenylalanine or tryptophan is absent in this CDR3, likely reflecting a read error. The V gene is TRBV7-8, the J gene TRBJ2-7; no clear D. Germline CDR1 and CDR2: SGHVS and FQNEAQ. Trimming removed 1 base from V and 3 bases from J, with 4 bases in between. This CDR3 has 12 residues. The CDR3 nucleotides are TGTGCCAGCAGCTTAGAAAACTACGAGCAGTACCTC. The encoded protein is CASSLENYEQYL.

The J gene is TRBJ1-2, the V gene TRBV4-2, with D unresolved. The germline CDR1 and CDR2 sequences are LGHNA and YNFKEQ. V lost 0 bases and J lost 4, with 15 bases in between. The length of the CDR3 is 16 residues. The CDR3 here is CASSQEGLRGGYGYTF. CDR3 DNA sequence: TGTGCCAGCAGCCAAGAGGGTTTACGGGGTGGCTATGGCTACACCTTC.

The sample holds a few counts of this clonotype. DNA of the CDR3: TGTGCCAGCAGACCGACTAGTGGCCCCTACGAGCAGTACTTC. Translation gives CASRPTSGPYEQYF. The chain recombines TRBV12-3 or TRBV12-4 with TRBJ2-7; a possible D gene is TRBD2 (6 bases). V dropped 6 bases and J dropped 2 bases, with 14 bases sitting between them. CDR3 size: 14 residues.

V is TRBV2 and J is TRBJ2-1, with D possibly TRBD2 on 5 matching bases. The CDR3 is 14 residues long. V shed 10 bases and J shed 7 bases, with 20 bases lying between them. Germline CDR1 and CDR2: SNHLY and FYNNEI. CDR3: CANLGSRAGNEQFF. For the CDR3, the DNA is TGTGCCAACCTAGGGAGTCGTGCAGGAAATGAGCAGTTCTTC.

Only a few counts were recorded for this clonotype. The chain employs TRBV20-1 and TRBJ2-5; TRBD2 agrees at 13 bases. The CDR3 has 17 amino acids. Germline V gene data show CDR1 as DFQATT and CDR2 as SNEGSKA (reference sequence). V was pared by 0 bases and J by 7 bases, with 11 bases of the junction left unmatched. This CDR3 is CSARDPELAGGIGTQYF. CDR3 nucleotide sequence: TGCAGTGCTAGAGACCCCGAACTAGCGGGAGGGATAGGGACCCAGTACTTC.

This sequence joins TRBV28 and TRBJ2-5, with TRBD2 matching over 13 bases. Germline loops: CDR1 MDHEN, CDR2 SYDVKM. This CDR3 spans 18 amino acids. The V gene end was trimmed by 7 bases and the J gene end by 5 bases; junction bases not matched to a gene: 16. The CDR3 coding sequence is TGTGCCAGCACCGGACTAGCGGGAGCGTCAGTGCTGGGGGAGACCCAGTACTTC. This codes for CASTGLAGASVLGETQYF.

This clonotype showed up many times. The chain carries TRBV10-3 and TRBJ2-7; D might be TRBD1 (6 bases). This CDR3 has 11 amino acids. Per the germline V gene, CDR1 is ENHRY and CDR2 is SYGVKD. V was clipped by 10 bases and J by 3 bases, with 10 bases between them. CDR3 in amino acids: CATMDSYEQYF. CDR3 sequence (DNA): TGTGCCACAATGGACAGCTACGAGCAGTACTTC.

This clonotype was seen ten or more times. The rearrangement uses TRBV7-2 and TRBJ2-5, with 10 bases identical to TRBD2. V dropped 5 bases and J dropped 4; count of bases not matched to a gene: 1. From germline, CDR1 is SGHTA and CDR2 FQGNSA. The CDR3 consists of 13 residues. CDR3 in DNA: TGTGCCAGCAGCCGGACTAGCGGAGAGACCCAGTACTTC. The encoded protein is CASSRTSGETQYF. Using reference TRBV7-2 and TRBJ2-5 for the parts outside the CDR3, the full variable domain is GAGVSQSPSNKVTEKGKDVELRCDPISGHTALYWYRQSLGQGLEFLIYFQGNSAPDKSGLPSDRFSAERTGGSVSTLTIQRTQQEDSAVYLCASSRTSGETQYFGPGTRLLVL.

This clonotype occurred many times. This sequence joins TRBV27 and TRBJ2-5; D tentatively reads TRBD1 or TRBD2 (6 bases each). The CDR3 spans 17 residues. Germline assignment: CDR1 MNHEY and CDR2 SMNVEV (reference sequence). Trimming took off 8 bases at V and 2 bases at J, with 24 bases between the two ends. The CDR3 reads CASSAIYSRGEQETQYF. The DNA of the CDR3 is TGTGCCAGCTCAGCGATATATTCAAGGGGGGAGCAAGAGACCCAGTACTTC.

This clonotype was recorded at least ten times. This rearrangement joins TRBV28 to TRBJ1-2; D unresolved. Germline-derived CDR1 and CDR2 are MDHEN and SYDVKM. Trimming pared 6 bases from V and 2 bases from J, leaving 10 bases between. The length of the CDR3 is 13 residues. CDR3 sequence: CASRLYDNYGYTF. The DNA for the CDR3 is TGTGCCAGCAGACTTTACGACAACTATGGCTACACCTTC.

This clonotype was seen at least ten times. J is TRBJ2-3 and V is TRBV20-1; D remains unclear. This CDR3 has 11 amino acids. Germline-derived CDR1 and CDR2 are DFQATT and SNEGSKA (reference sequence). The ends were cut back, 6 bases at V and 5 bases at J, with 9 bases in the middle. The CDR3 loop reads CSAEVGDTQYF. The CDR3 DNA sequence: TGCAGTGCCGAGGTTGGAGATACGCAGTATTTT.

This clonotype occurred many times. The rearrangement links TRBV20-1 to TRBJ2-3; TRBD2 aligns across 10 bases. Germline V gene data show CDR1 as DFQATT and CDR2 as SNEGSKA (reference sequence). The V gene end was trimmed by 5 bases and the J gene end by 0 bases; junction bases not matched to a gene: 2. CDR3 length: 14 residues. The CDR3 here is CSALSGRSTDTQYF. The CDR3, as DNA: TGCAGTGCTCTTAGCGGGAGGAGCACAGATACGCAGTATTTT.

This clonotype has at least ten counts. The CDR3 region has the DNA TGTGCCAGCACTATCTCCGGGATCACAGGCTATGGCTACACCTTC. Translation gives CASTISGITGYGYTF. This chain joins TRBV2 and TRBJ1-2; tentatively, D is TRBD1 (5 bases). Trimming pared 7 bases from V and 4 bases from J, leaving 19 bases between. The CDR3 runs to 15 residues. CDR1 and CDR2 (germline): SNHLY, FYNNEI.

This clonotype occurred many times. The gene calls are TRBV7-9 and TRBJ2-2; D call uncertain. With 5 bases removed from V and 1 base from J, the gap between germline ends came to 11 bases. CDR1 is SEHNR, CDR2 FQNEAQ, per germline (reference sequence). CDR3 length equals 15 residues. The CDR3 DNA follows: TGTGCCAGCAGCCCTCCGTACGGGAACACCGGGGAGCTGTTTTTT. This translates into CASSPPYGNTGELFF.

The sample holds many counts of this clonotype. This chain joins TRBV9 and TRBJ2-1, with 10 bases that match TRBD2. Trimming cost V 3 bases and J 4 bases; bases outside gene matches: 10. The CDR3 length is 17 residues. Germline V gene sequence: CDR1 SGDLS, CDR2 YYNGEE. CDR3 bases: TGTGCCAGCAGCGAACTTGGTAGCGGGAGGCCTTACAATGAGCAGTTCTTC. As protein: CASSELGSGRPYNEQFF.

The rearrangement links TRBV6-1 to TRBJ2-7, with 9 bases that match TRBD1. With V trimmed by 6 bases and J by 5 bases, 8 bases remained unmatched. Looked up from germline, CDR1 is MNHNS and CDR2 is SASEGT. The CDR3 is 14 amino acids. This CDR3 is CASRSGTGRNEQYF. The CDR3 region has the DNA TGTGCCAGCAGGTCCGGGACAGGGAGAAACGAGCAGTACTTC.

At least ten counts were recorded for this clonotype. V is TRBV6-5 and J is TRBJ2-7; weak D call: TRBD1 (5 bases). CDR3 size: 15 residues. Trimming removed 0 bases at V and 2 bases at J, with 11 bases between. Germline CDR1 and CDR2: MNHEY and SVGAGI. The CDR3 loop is CASSYSSGQTYEQYF. In DNA form, the CDR3 reads TGTGCCAGCAGTTACTCGTCCGGACAAACCTACGAGCAGTACTTC.

This clonotype was seen many times. This rearrangement joins TRBV20-1 to TRBJ2-5; possible D gene TRBD2, 6 bases. Trimming shortened V by 3 bases and J by 4 bases, and 12 bases separated the two germline ends. The length of the CDR3 is 13 residues. Germline V gives CDR1 DFQATT, CDR2 SNEGSKA (reference sequence). This chain's CDR3 is CSARPGVRETQYF. CDR3 bases: TGCAGTGCTAGGCCGGGAGTCAGAGAGACCCAGTACTTC.

The V call is TRBV19, the J call TRBJ2-4; D may be TRBD1 (6 bases). This CDR3 contains 19 residues. CDR1 is LNHDA, CDR2 SQIVND, per germline (reference sequence). V lost 1 base and J 1 base, leaving 20 bases between the germline ends. This chain's CDR3 is CASSIGGRGVTLAKNIQYF. The CDR3 nucleotides read TGTGCCAGTAGTATAGGAGGCAGGGGTGTTACCCTGGCCAAAAACATTCAGTACTTC.